This TCR beta chain is drawn from a study of Graves' ophthalmopathy and Graves' hyperthyroidism. Per germline, CDR1 SGHTA and CDR2 FQGTGA. Trimming shortened V by 0 bases and J by 7 bases, and 10 bases separated the two germline ends. The CDR3 is 13 amino acids. RNA served as the template for amplifying TCR beta CDR3 regions. The first round was an RT-PCR with HTBI primers, and the second round was a multiplex PCR. TCRdb processed the multiplex PCR reads anew with MiXCR; each CDR3 protein has one entry. The sample consists of around 590,000 distinct CDR3 sequences, under 45% of them appearing once. The chain links TRBV7-3 to TRBJ2-7; no firm D call. The receptor was derived from an adult man with Graves' hyperthyroidism. The material sequenced was peripheral blood or thyroid tissue (not recorded which). This CDR3 reads CASSLTFRSEQYF. CDR3 sequence (DNA): TGTGCCAGCAGCTTAACTTTCAGGAGTGAGCAGTACTTC.